The TCR beta chain under discussion was sequenced for a study of monozygotic twins with inflammatory bowel disease. Study-wide results and limits: The data offered no way to tell different T cell subtypes apart. Neither one strong signal nor one clonotype associated with IBD was supported.

The quantity of total RNA per TCR library was 3500 ng. The template switching step added UMIs that contained a 6-nucleotide sample barcode. Following a re-call of the 5' RACE reads, TCRdb has one entry per CDR3 protein and lacks DNA. The listing contains hundreds of thousands of distinct CDR3 sequences. As for this clonotype: The antigen remains unidentified.

Germline CDR1 reads SQVTM; CDR2 reads ANQGSEA. This CDR3 has 13 amino acids. V usage is TRBV29-1 and J usage is TRBJ2-5; as DNA is missing, the TRBD1 call by TCRdb cannot be tested. The sequence was collected from a human donor with ulcerative colitis or Crohn's disease, or a healthy co-twin of an affected twin (not recorded which). Sequencing was carried out using blood. The CDR3 sequence: CSVGQVIGETQYF.